Below are 13 T cell receptor beta chains sequenced from a single sample in a study of metastatic and nonmetastatic thyroid tumors. TCRdb re-analyzed the PCR reads using MiXCR. The sample records about 43,000 clones, roughly 3.1% being singletons. No treatment had been given to any patient before thyroid surgery. Sequencing used blood. The receptors were gathered from a female donor with papillary thyroid cancer or a benign thyroid nodule (not recorded which). Some clones in this sample may be carry-over from other donors' samples.

In its sample, this clone ranks as medium-sized. Other DNA sequences within the sample encode an identical CDR3. The V gene is TRBV3-1, the J gene TRBJ2-7, with 12 bases that match TRBD2. The germline gives CDR1 LGHDT, CDR2 YNNKEL (reference sequence). The CDR3 contains 16 residues. J was trimmed by 1 base and V by 4 bases; bases with no gene match: 5. Here the CDR3 DNA reads TGTGCCAGCAGCCTCCGGACTAGCGGGGCTTCCTACGAGCAGTACTTC. It encodes CASSLRTSGASYEQYF.

This clone was counted at least ten times. CDR3: CASSARLAGASGDTQYF. The CDR3 DNA sequence: TGTGCCAGCAGTGCACGACTAGCGGGAGCCTCCGGGGATACGCAGTATTTT. This chain connects TRBV27 to TRBJ2-3; 12 bases agree with TRBD2. The ends lost 5 bases at V and 6 bases at J; junction bases unmatched: 12. Germline V CDR1 and CDR2: MNHEY, SMNVEV (reference sequence). CDR3 size: 17 residues.

In its sample, this clone was seen many times. At the DNA level, this CDR3 is encoded by other sequences in the same sample as well. The V and J genes are TRBV28 and TRBJ1-1; D may be TRBD1 (6 bases). The CDR3 runs 14 residues. In germline, CDR1 is MDHEN, CDR2 SYDVKM. The V gene lost 5 bases and the J gene lost 0 bases, with 10 bases spanning the gap. The CDR3 DNA reads as TGTGCCAGCAGTCCGGGGGCCCTGAACACTGAAGCTTTCTTT. The encoded protein is CASSPGALNTEAFF.

This clone was counted between two and nine times. J is TRBJ2-5 and V is TRBV5-1, with D perhaps TRBD2 (6 bases). Germline lookup yields CDR1 SGHRS and CDR2 YFSETQ. The V end lost 1 base, the J end lost 5 bases, and 18 bases lay between the germline ends. The CDR3 length is 16 residues. CDR3 residues: CASSLKAPGAGETQYF. CDR3 nucleotide sequence: TGCGCCAGCAGCTTGAAAGCCCCCGGGGCGGGGGAGACCCAGTACTTC.

The gene calls are TRBV12-3 or TRBV12-4 and TRBJ2-2, with a weak D call TRBD2 (6 bases). The CDR3 spans 11 residues. V lost 8 bases and J 5 bases, leaving 6 bases between the germline ends. The CDR3 here is CASGRTGELFF. CDR3 in DNA: TGTGCCAGCGGGAGGACCGGGGAGCTGTTTTTT.

This clone appeared many times. The junction departs from the called germline gene at one end, perhaps through a read error. This chain joins TRBV6-5 and TRBJ2-7, with no clear D. This CDR3 comprises 11 residues. CDR1 is MNHEY and CDR2 is SVGAGI in the germline V gene. The DNA for the CDR3 is TGTGCCAGCAGTTACTTTTTAGGAAAGGCCTTC. Protein: CASSYFLGKAF.

This chain links TRBV6-1 with TRBJ2-7; D is unresolved. CDR1 is MNHNS, CDR2 SASEGT, per germline. There are 12 residues in the CDR3. V gave up 8 bases and J gave up 3 bases, with 11 bases separating them. CDR3 nucleotide sequence: TGTGCCAGCCGGCCGTCGGGCTACGAGCAGTACTTC. This gives the protein CASRPSGYEQYF.

This clone was seen a handful of times. CDR3 bases: TGTGCCAGCAGCTTCCTGACATGGCTCGAGCAGTACTTC. Amino acids: CASSFLTWLEQYF. The chain combines TRBV7-2 with TRBJ2-7, with D uncertain. The V and J ends lost 3 bases and 6 bases respectively, with 12 bases between them. Germline V gene sequence: CDR1 SGHTA, CDR2 FQGNSA. The CDR3 contains 13 residues.

This clone turned up a few times. The J gene is TRBJ2-1, the V gene TRBV6-1, with no clear D. The CDR3 is made up of 15 amino acids. V lost 3 bases, J lost 7 bases, and 16 bases lay in between. From germline, CDR1 is MNHNS and CDR2 SASEGT. The chain's CDR3 is CASSDPPKGKNEQFF. The CDR3 nucleotides are TGTGCCAGCAGTGATCCCCCAAAAGGAAAGAATGAGCAGTTCTTC.

In this sample, this clone turned up a few times. V and J are TRBV19 and TRBJ2-1, with 15 nucleotides matching TRBD2. The CDR3 runs to 14 residues. CDR1 and CDR2 (germline): LNHDA, SQIVND (reference sequence). The ends lost 5 bases at V and 9 bases at J; junction bases unmatched: 2. The CDR3 DNA is TGTGCCAGTAGTTGGACTAGCGGGAGGGGTGAGCAGTTCTTC. Translating gives CASSWTSGRGEQFF.

This clone was recorded a few times. V and J are TRBV20-1 and TRBJ2-3; no firm D call. CDR3 size: 14 residues. Germline CDR1 DFQATT, CDR2 SNEGSKA (reference sequence). V was trimmed by 2 bases and J by 1 base, leaving 10 bases between them. CDR3 sequence reads: CSARRTDGTDTQYF. The CDR3, as DNA: TGCAGTGCTAGACGGACGGATGGCACAGATACGCAGTATTTT.

This clone turned up a few times. A much larger clone sits a single nucleotide away, making a read error possible. The CDR3 region is CASGFSGSGHNEQFF. The CDR3 nucleotides are TGTGCCAGCGGTTTCAGCGGGAGTGGCCACAATGAGCAGTTCTTC. This sequence joins TRBV6-2 or TRBV6-3 and TRBJ2-1; 8 positions agree with TRBD2. J was trimmed by 5 bases and V by 8 bases; bases with no gene match: 11. The CDR3 contains 15 residues. CDR1 is MNHEY, CDR2 SVGEGT, per germline.

This chain links TRBV20-1 with TRBJ2-7; D ambiguous. This CDR3 has 14 residues. V was pared by 3 bases and J by 0 bases, with 12 bases between. Germline V gives CDR1 DFQATT, CDR2 SNEGSKA (reference sequence). In nucleotides, the CDR3 is TGCAGTGCTAGCCGACAAGGGCACTCCTACGAGCAGTACTTC. It yields the protein CSASRQGHSYEQYF.